The entry that follows covers one TCR beta chain sequence. The data originate from a study of shared clonotypes between healthy human individuals. Study-wide background: The people who gave samples were a couple of women and a few men aged 18 to 49.

The germline V gene has CDR1 LNHNV and CDR2 YYDKDF (reference sequence). Trimming pared 2 bases from V and 13 bases from J, leaving 17 bases between. This CDR3 spans 13 amino acids. In replicate PCRs of unsorted PBMC, approximately 320 ng DNA, 31,000 or so T cell genomes, was used. What was sequenced on ten immunoSEQ deep assay plates was unsorted PBMC DNA. Profiled with immunoSEQ multiplex PCR; TCRdb holds only in-frame clones, not every one. The sample contains 400,000 to 500,000 clones, around 78% of which appear only once. Each donor was a Caucasian adult residing in Nashville, Tennessee. The J gene is TRBJ1-2, the V gene TRBV15; D perhaps matches TRBD1 (5 bases). The sequencing input was PBMCs. The origin of this receptor is a woman aged 40 to 49 in good health. Some clones in this sample may be carry-over from other donors' samples. The chain's CDR3 is CATSRPAGTLRTF. Here the CDR3 DNA reads TGTGCCACCAGCAGACCCGCGGGGACCCTTCGCACCTTC.